Listed below are T cell receptor beta chains from one sample, sequenced in a study of breast tumors, draining lymph nodes, adjacent tissues. Using its own MiXCR run on the multiplex PCR reads, TCRdb lists one record per CDR3 protein. The profile shows approximately 300,000 distinct CDR3 sequences, over 25% of them singletons. Sequencing was carried out using axillary lymph node tissue. The receptors were sampled from a female donor with breast cancer. Some clones in this sample may be carry-over from other donors' samples. The CDR3 runs from the conserved cysteine through the conserved F or W. The D gene is left open where the match is weak. The listing skips clone size in some rows; elsewhere it reads once, few, many or a size class.

clone_size,v_call,j_call,d_call,cdr3_aa,cdr3_nt
few,TRBV7-2,TRBJ1-6,.,CASSSQMSSYNSPLHF,TGTGCCAGCAGTTCCCAGATGAGCTCCTATAATTCACCCCTCCACTTT
many,TRBV29-1,TRBJ2-7,TRBD2,CSVPGLAGGDSYEQYF,TGCAGCGTCCCGGGACTAGCGGGAGGTGACTCCTACGAGCAGTACTTC
many,TRBV6-5,TRBJ2-3,.,CASRGDGVKYF,TGTGCCAGCAGGGGGGACGGGGTTAAGTATTTT
.,TRBV15,TRBJ1-3,.,CATSRDRTSGNTIYF,TGTGCCACCAGCAGAGATAGGACATCTGGAAACACCATATATTTT
.,TRBV2,TRBJ1-5,TRBD1,CASSQQGGPNQPQHF,TGTGCCAGCAGCCAACAGGGGGGGCCCAATCAGCCCCAGCATTTT
many,TRBV19,TRBJ2-6,.,CASKDSWANVLTF,TGTGCCAGTAAAGACAGCTGGGCCAACGTCCTGACTTTC
many,TRBV2,TRBJ2-3,TRBD2,CASSDLGLAEGTDTQYF,TGTGCCAGCAGTGATCTTGGACTAGCGGAAGGGACAGATACGCAGTATTTT
.,TRBV15,TRBJ2-2,.,CATSSDQRGLNTGELFF,TGTGCCACCAGCAGTGATCAACGGGGGCTAAACACCGGGGAGCTGTTTTTT
many,TRBV7-9,TRBJ2-1,TRBD1,CASSSGTGDNEQFF,TGTGCCAGCAGTTCTGGGACAGGCGACAATGAGCAGTTCTTC
few,TRBV20-1,TRBJ2-4,TRBD1,CSARDGTGVAIQYF,TGCAGTGCTAGAGACGGGACAGGGGTGGCCATTCAGTACTTC
many,TRBV6-6,TRBJ2-7,TRBD2,CASSLAGGPGYEQYF,TGTGCCAGCAGTTTAGCGGGAGGGCCGGGATACGAGCAGTACTTC
.,TRBV28,TRBJ1-6,.,CASSLRGPDNSPLHF,TGTGCCAGCAGTTTACGGGGACCAGATAATTCACCCCTCCACTTT
.,TRBV5-6,TRBJ2-5,.,CASRTRDGGKTQYF,TGTGCCAGCAGGACCCGGGACGGTGGGAAGACCCAGTACTTC
.,TRBV24-1,TRBJ1-5,.,CATSSLGDQPQHF,TGTGCTACCAGTTCCTTGGGAGATCAGCCCCAGCATTTT
many,TRBV7-8,TRBJ1-3,.,CASSLVQAGSGNTIYF,TGTGCCAGCAGCTTAGTACAGGCAGGCTCTGGAAACACCATATATTTT
many,TRBV7-9,TRBJ2-5,TRBD2,CASSAASGSTETQYF,TGTGCCAGCAGCGCCGCTAGCGGGAGCACTGAGACCCAGTACTTC
.,TRBV15,TRBJ1-2,.,CATMGRAQDPFGRYGYTF,TGTGCCACCATGGGACGGGCGCAAGATCCCTTCGGGCGATATGGCTACACCTTC
.,TRBV10-3,TRBJ1-1,.,CAISEFGDGYTEAFF,TGTGCCATCAGTGAATTTGGTGACGGATACACTGAAGCTTTCTTT
many,TRBV20-1,TRBJ2-7,.,CSARGSVRAYEQYF,TGCAGTGCTAGAGGTTCCGTCAGGGCCTACGAGCAGTACTTC
many,TRBV20-1,TRBJ2-2,TRBD2,CSAPVFAGGPSTGELFF,TGCAGTGCTCCCGTTTTTGCGGGAGGGCCGAGCACCGGGGAGCTGTTTTTT
many,TRBV24-1,TRBJ2-5,TRBD1,CATSDLSRGLETQYF,TGTGCCACCAGTGATTTGAGCAGGGGGCTGGAGACCCAGTACTTC
many,TRBV5-1,TRBJ2-7,TRBD1,CASSRDRGSYEQYF,TGCGCCAGCAGCCGGGACAGGGGATCCTACGAGCAGTACTTC
many,TRBV12-3/TRBV12-4,TRBJ2-1,TRBD2,CASSLEAGGLNEQFF,TGTGCCAGCAGTTTAGAAGCGGGAGGGCTCAATGAGCAGTTCTTC
many,TRBV24-1,TRBJ2-1,.,CATSWGVHEQFF,TGTGCCACCAGCTGGGGGGTTCATGAGCAGTTCTTC
many,TRBV7-9,TRBJ2-1,TRBD2,CAGMDAGVGDNEQFF,TGTGCCGGAATGGATGCGGGAGTCGGAGACAATGAGCAGTTCTTC
many,TRBV20-1,TRBJ2-3,TRBD2,CSARRGGPTDTQYF,TGCAGTGCTAGACGGGGGGGACCTACAGATACGCAGTATTTT
.,TRBV24-1,TRBJ2-1,TRBD2,CAGSPKLAGPYNEQFF,TGTGCCGGCTCACCGAAACTAGCGGGGCCCTACAATGAGCAGTTCTTC
many,TRBV20-1,TRBJ2-1,.,CSARDRRRAGNEQFF,TGCAGTGCTAGAGATCGGAGACGTGCCGGCAATGAGCAGTTCTTC
many,TRBV7-2,TRBJ2-3,TRBD2,CASRLGAGGLTDTQYF,TGTGCCAGCAGGCTAGGGGCGGGAGGTCTCACAGATACGCAGTATTTT
many,TRBV5-8,TRBJ2-7,.,CASSDRTSSYEQYF,TGTGCCAGCAGCGACCGGACTTCGTCCTACGAGCAGTACTTC
many,TRBV19,TRBJ1-2,TRBD1,CASSPTWDRSSGYTF,TGTGCCAGTAGCCCGACCTGGGACAGGTCCAGCGGCTACACCTTC
many,TRBV7-2,TRBJ2-1,TRBD2,CASSPGLAGVYEQFF,TGTGCCAGCAGCCCAGGACTAGCGGGAGTCTATGAGCAGTTCTTC
.,TRBV24-1,TRBJ1-4,TRBD1,CATSERDRARTTNEKLSF,TGTGCCACCAGCGAACGCGACAGGGCGCGAACAACTAATGAAAAACTGTCTTTT
many,TRBV12-3/TRBV12-4,TRBJ1-4,.,CASSSSEKLFF,TGTGCCAGCAGTTCCTCGGAAAAACTGTTTTTT
once,TRBV7-8,TRBJ1-6,.,CASSFPSPLHF,TGTGCCAGCAGCTTTCCTTCTCCCCTCCACTTT
many,TRBV25-1,TRBJ2-5,.,CASSRGGVETQYF,TGTGCCAGCAGCAGGGGGGGGGTAGAGACCCAGTACTTC
many,TRBV6-4,TRBJ1-6,.,CASRRTPNDNSPLHF,TGTGCCAGCCGGCGGACTCCGAACGATAATTCACCCCTCCACTTT
.,TRBV29-1,TRBJ2-1,TRBD2,CSVRLAFYNEQFF,TGCAGCGTTCGACTAGCGTTTTACAATGAGCAGTTCTTC
many,TRBV2,TRBJ1-2,TRBD1,CASSDQGAYGYTF,TGTGCCAGCAGTGATCAGGGGGCCTATGGCTACACCTTC
many,TRBV12-3/TRBV12-4,TRBJ1-2,.,CASSGPGPYGYTF,TGTGCCAGCAGCGGGCCGGGGCCCTATGGCTACACCTTC
few,TRBV7-6,TRBJ2-3,TRBD2,CAIPSGRSSTDTQYF,TGTGCCATCCCGAGCGGGAGATCTAGCACAGACACGCAGTATTTT
many,TRBV20-1,TRBJ2-1,TRBD2,CSASPRLRGSGDHNEQFF,TGCAGTGCTAGTCCCCGCTTGAGGGGTAGCGGGGACCACAATGAGCAGTTCTTC
many,TRBV7-2,TRBJ1-6,TRBD1,CASSLGTGGAPLHF,TGTGCCAGCAGCTTAGGGACAGGGGGCGCACCCCTCCACTTT
many,TRBV2,TRBJ1-2,.,CASSEAWGPNYGYTF,TGTGCCAGCAGTGAAGCCTGGGGCCCTAACTATGGCTACACCTTC
many,TRBV7-6,TRBJ2-3,.,CASSLIPTGKSTDTQYF,TGTGCCAGCAGCTTAATCCCGACAGGAAAGAGCACAGATACGCAGTATTTT
many,TRBV12-3/TRBV12-4,TRBJ1-5,.,CASRWDSNQPQHF,TGTGCCAGCAGGTGGGACAGCAATCAGCCCCAGCATTTT
many,TRBV5-1,TRBJ2-5,.,CASSLRQGWETQYF,TGCGCCAGCAGCTTGCGCCAGGGATGGGAGACCCAGTACTTC
many,TRBV19,TRBJ2-2,TRBD2,CASSIGTSETGELFF,TGTGCCAGTAGTATAGGGACTAGCGAGACCGGGGAGCTGTTTTTT
.,TRBV10-2,TRBJ1-1,.,CASSQENTEAFF,TGCGCCAGCAGTCAAGAGAACACTGAAGCTTTCTTT
many,TRBV7-8,TRBJ2-2,.,CASSLAPILVPGELFF,TGTGCCAGCAGCCTCGCCCCTATCCTAGTTCCCGGGGAGCTGTTTTTT
few,TRBV12-3/TRBV12-4,TRBJ2-3,.,CASIEGGSTDTQYF,TGTGCCAGCATTGAGGGCGGAAGCACAGATACGCAGTATTTT
many,TRBV19,TRBJ2-7,.,CASSIGGELSEQYF,TGTGCCAGTAGTATTGGAGGAGAACTAAGCGAGCAGTACTTC
.,TRBV20-1,TRBJ1-1,.,CSANGVRTEAFF,TGCAGTGCTAACGGGGTTCGAACTGAAGCTTTCTTT
many,TRBV7-8,TRBJ2-1,TRBD2,CASRYSGREYNEQFF,TGTGCCAGCAGATATAGCGGGAGGGAGTACAATGAGCAGTTCTTC
many,TRBV5-4,TRBJ2-1,.,CASSLDREDEQFF,TGTGCCAGCAGCTTGGACAGGGAGGATGAGCAGTTCTTC
.,TRBV2,TRBJ1-1,TRBD1,CASIEGAMTEAFF,TGTGCCAGCATCGAGGGGGCGATGACTGAAGCTTTCTTT
many,TRBV4-1,TRBJ1-5,TRBD1,CASSQTSQGAVQPQHF,TGCGCCAGCAGCCAGACCAGTCAGGGGGCAGTTCAGCCCCAGCATTTT
.,TRBV27,TRBJ2-1,.,CASSSHLKSSYNEQFF,TGTGCCAGCAGTTCCCACCTAAAAAGCTCCTACAATGAGCAGTTCTTC